A single sample is the source of the 23 T cell receptor beta chains below, sequenced in a study of cytomegalovirus exposure and HLA in healthy donors (dated by TCRdb to about 2017). Library prep was done by the immunoSEQ multiplex PCR assay. In its TCRdb copy, this immuneACCESS table keeps in-frame sequences only and misses some clones. Where compared with another copy, unresolved V genes explain less than half of these, and the others have no known cause. This sample gives 70,000 or so clones in total; around 94% of them show up just once. 1.5% to 1.8% of the sample is taken by the ten largest. Input material: PBMCs. These receptors came from a man aged 18 to 29 in good health and CMV-seropositive.

The chain recombines TRBV15 with TRBJ1-4, with no clear D. The germline V gene has CDR1 LNHNV and CDR2 YYDKDF (reference sequence). Trimming removed 4 bases at V and 5 bases at J, with 17 bases between. CDR3 size: 16 residues. The CDR3 is CATSTPLGRPNEKLFF. The CDR3 DNA sequence: TGTGCCACCAGCACCCCCTTGGGCAGGCCGAATGAAAAACTGTTTTTT.

The gene calls are TRBV7-6 and TRBJ1-5; 8 bases align to TRBD1. Germline CDR1 SGHVS, CDR2 FNYEAQ. J lost 7 bases, V lost 5 bases, and 10 bases had no gene match. The CDR3 is made up of 15 amino acids. The CDR3 bases are TGTGCCAGCAGCGAAGGACAGGGTGCCGACCAGCCCCAGCATTTT. Its translation is CASSEGQGADQPQHF. Looking up the rest from reference TRBV7-6 and TRBJ1-5 gives the full variable domain: GAGVSQSPRYKVTKRGQDVALRCDPISGHVSLYWYRQALGQGPEFLTYFNYEAQQDKSGLPNDRFSAERPEGSISTLTIQRTEQRDSAMYRCASSEGQGADQPQHFGDGTRLSIL.

J is TRBJ2-3 and V is TRBV10-3; TRBD2 matches at 13 bases. Trimming removed 6 bases from V and 5 bases from J; junction bases left unmatched: 8. This CDR3 has 16 amino acids. Per germline, CDR1 ENHRY and CDR2 SYGVKD. CDR3 nucleotide sequence: TGTGCCATCAGGGGTGGACTAGCGGGAGCAAGAGATACGCAGTATTTT. Protein: CAIRGGLAGARDTQYF.

V gene TRBV4-2 combines with J gene TRBJ2-2; 10 bases line up with TRBD2. The germline CDR1 and CDR2 sequences are LGHNA and YNFKEQ. Trimming removed 0 bases from V and 8 bases from J; junction bases left unmatched: 6. The CDR3 is 16 amino acids. Written as DNA, the CDR3 is TGTGCCAGCAGCCAAGACACTAGCGGGAATGTGGGGGAGCTGTTTTTT. Amino acids: CASSQDTSGNVGELFF.

V is TRBV6-1 and J is TRBJ1-2; the D is unclear. Per the germline V gene, CDR1 is MNHNS and CDR2 is SASEGT. There are 12 residues in the CDR3. The V gene lost 5 bases and the J gene lost 8 bases, with 12 bases spanning the gap. The CDR3 protein is CASSSFPGGYTF. CDR3 nucleotide sequence: TGTGCCAGCAGTTCCTTTCCCGGGGGCTACACCTTC.

The CDR3 sequence is CASSFDRGSYNEQFF. The CDR3 bases are TGTGCCAGCAGCTTTGACAGAGGCTCCTACAATGAGCAGTTCTTC. V usage is TRBV11-2 and J usage is TRBJ2-1; D might be TRBD1 (5 bases). Trimming took 3 bases from V and 0 from J, leaving 9 bases between them. The CDR3 length is 15 residues. Germline CDR1 reads SGHAT; CDR2 reads FQNNGV.

The rearrangement uses TRBV28 and TRBJ1-1; tentative D call: TRBD1 (6 bases). V lost 6 bases and J lost 5, with 19 bases in between. The CDR3 contains 15 residues. Germline lookup yields CDR1 MDHEN and CDR2 SYDVKM. The DNA of the CDR3 is TGTGCCAGCAGAAACGCACAGGGTGGGCAAACTGAAGCTTTCTTT. This codes for CASRNAQGGQTEAFF.

The V call is TRBV7-9, the J call TRBJ1-5; a weak D match, TRBD1 (5 bases). The germline V gene has CDR1 SEHNR and CDR2 FQNEAQ (reference sequence). CDR3 length: 15 amino acids. The V gene lost 5 bases and the J gene lost 1 base, with 12 bases spanning the gap. For the CDR3, the DNA is TGTGCCAGCAGCCCAGGGACTGTCAGCAATCAGCCCCAGCATTTT. Protein product: CASSPGTVSNQPQHF.

This sequence joins TRBV19 and TRBJ2-5; the match to TRBD1 covers 8 bases. With V trimmed by 5 bases and J by 1 base, 9 bases remained unmatched. The CDR3 runs 16 residues. CDR1 is LNHDA, CDR2 SQIVND, per germline (reference sequence). The CDR3 sequence: CASSPRGQASQETQYF. The CDR3 DNA is TGTGCCAGTAGTCCCCGGGGACAGGCGAGCCAAGAGACCCAGTACTTC.

The rearrangement links TRBV9 to TRBJ2-7; D uncertain. The germline V and J ends were trimmed by 5 bases and 6 bases, with 15 bases remaining between them. The CDR3 is 13 residues long. CDR1 and CDR2 (germline): SGDLS, YYNGEE. CDR3 region: CASSGLSSPEQYF. CDR3 DNA sequence: TGTGCCAGCAGTGGGCTCTCGTCGCCCGAGCAGTACTTC.

The chain recombines TRBV27 with TRBJ2-7; 8 positions match TRBD2. The CDR3 is made up of 13 amino acids. V was pared by 3 bases and J by 5 bases, with 3 bases of the junction left unmatched. Germline loops: CDR1 MNHEY, CDR2 SMNVEV (reference sequence). The CDR3 DNA follows: TGTGCCAGCAGTTTCGGGGGGGTCAACGAGCAGTACTTC. Its protein product is CASSFGGVNEQYF.

The chain uses TRBV18 and TRBJ2-7; 8 bases are a match to TRBD1. V dropped 4 bases and J dropped 5; count of bases not matched to a gene: 4. The CDR3 has 13 amino acids. Germline assignment: CDR1 KGHSH and CDR2 LQKENI. The CDR3 nucleotides are TGTGCCAGCTCACGACGACAGGGGCACGAGCAGTACTTC. Translated, it gives CASSRRQGHEQYF.

The chain is built from TRBV9 and TRBJ1-2; 7 bases are a match to TRBD1. Trimming cost V 1 base and J 7 bases; bases outside gene matches: 1. The CDR3 has 12 amino acids. The V gene's germline CDR1 is SGDLS and CDR2 YYNGEE. CDR3 nucleotides: TGTGCCAGCAGCGTACAGGGGGGTGGCTACACCTTC. Residues: CASSVQGGGYTF.

This chain joins TRBV5-1 and TRBJ2-2, with 13 bases that match TRBD2. The junction had 10 bases not matched to a gene; V was cut back by 4 bases and J by 4 bases. Germline CDR1 and CDR2: SGHRS and YFSETQ. The CDR3 consists of 18 residues. The DNA of the CDR3 is TGCGCCAGCAGCCGCAGAGGACTAGCGGGAGTAAGCACCGGGGAGCTGTTTTTT. Translating gives CASSRRGLAGVSTGELFF. Using reference TRBV5-1 and TRBJ2-2 for the parts outside the CDR3, the full variable domain is KAGVTQTPRYLIKTRGQQVTLSCSPISGHRSVSWYQQTPGQGLQFLFEYFSETQRNKGNFPGRFSGRQFSNSRSEMNVSTLELGDSALYLCASSRRGLAGVSTGELFFGEGSRLTVL.

This chain joins TRBV27 and TRBJ2-7, with 7 nucleotides matching TRBD1. The V and J ends lost 0 bases and 2 bases, in that order; junction bases with no gene match: 1. The germline CDR1 and CDR2 sequences are MNHEY and SMNVEV (reference sequence). CDR3 size: 14 residues. CDR3 bases: TGTGCCAGCAGTTTATCGACAGGGACCTACGAGCAGTACTTC. It translates to CASSLSTGTYEQYF.

J is TRBJ1-1 and V is TRBV5-1; D possibly corresponds to TRBD1 (5 bases). The CDR3 has 13 residues. Trimming took off 4 bases at V and 10 bases at J, with 17 bases between the two ends. The germline CDR1 and CDR2 sequences are SGHRS and YFSETQ. For the CDR3, the DNA is TGCGCCAGCAGCCCAGACAGCCCGGTTGGAGCTTTCTTT. It yields the protein CASSPDSPVGAFF.

The genes are TRBV28 and TRBJ2-3; 7 nucleotides align to TRBD2. V trimming: 8 bases; J trimming: 1 base; junction bases outside the gene matches: 6. The CDR3 runs to 14 residues. CDR1 is MDHEN and CDR2 is SYDVKM in the germline V gene. In DNA form, the CDR3 reads TGTGCCAGCCGTACTAGCGTCGGCACAGATACGCAGTATTTT. This translates into CASRTSVGTDTQYF.

This rearrangement joins TRBV5-1 to TRBJ2-3; 10 bases are shared with TRBD2. CDR3 length equals 16 residues. J gave up 4 bases and V 4 bases, and 9 bases lay outside the gene matches. Germline V lookup: CDR1 SGHRS, CDR2 YFSETQ. The CDR3 spells CASSLTTSGAADTQYF. In DNA form, the CDR3 reads TGCGCCAGCAGCCTGACTACTAGCGGGGCCGCAGATACGCAGTATTTT.

The chain uses TRBV6-1 and TRBJ2-1; no clear D gene. This CDR3 contains 15 residues. CDR1 is MNHNS, CDR2 SASEGT, per germline. The germline V and J ends were trimmed by 6 bases and 0 bases, with 12 bases remaining between them. CDR3 coding DNA: TGTGCCAGCAGCGACGGCGGCAGCTCCTACAATGAGCAGTTCTTC. This sequence encodes CASSDGGSSYNEQFF.

The chain is built from TRBV6-5 and TRBJ1-3; tentative D call: TRBD1 (5 bases). The CDR3 contains 12 residues. Per germline, CDR1 MNHEY and CDR2 SVGAGI. V was shortened by 5 bases and J by 8 bases, with 10 bases between the two germline ends. CDR3 residues: CASSMGGDTIYF. CDR3 sequence (DNA): TGTGCCAGCAGTATGGGGGGGGACACCATATATTTT.

CDR3 in amino acids: CASSLGQGGQPQHF. The CDR3 coding sequence is TGTGCCAGCAGTTTAGGACAGGGGGGTCAGCCCCAGCATTTT. This sequence joins TRBV28 and TRBJ1-5; TRBD1 agrees at 10 bases. The CDR3 contains 14 residues. The trim removed 2 bases at V and 6 bases at J, leaving 1 base unmatched. From germline, CDR1 is MDHEN and CDR2 SYDVKM.

This chain links TRBV10-2 with TRBJ1-2; a weak D match, TRBD1 (6 bases). The CDR3 length is 14 residues. Trimming removed 1 base from V and 7 bases from J, with 13 bases in between. Germline CDR1 is WSHSY and CDR2 is SAAADI. In nucleotides, the CDR3 is TGCGCCAGCAGTGAGTTGGCAGGGGTTGGTGGCTACACCTTC. It is translated as CASSELAGVGGYTF.

The chain couples TRBV6-4 to TRBJ2-3, with unresolved D. The V end lost 3 bases, the J end lost 1 base, and 5 bases lay between the germline ends. The CDR3 runs to 13 residues. Germline V gives CDR1 MRHNA, CDR2 SNTAGT. The CDR3 is CASSESGTDTQYF. The CDR3 region has the DNA TGTGCCAGCAGTGAATCCGGCACAGATACGCAGTATTTT.